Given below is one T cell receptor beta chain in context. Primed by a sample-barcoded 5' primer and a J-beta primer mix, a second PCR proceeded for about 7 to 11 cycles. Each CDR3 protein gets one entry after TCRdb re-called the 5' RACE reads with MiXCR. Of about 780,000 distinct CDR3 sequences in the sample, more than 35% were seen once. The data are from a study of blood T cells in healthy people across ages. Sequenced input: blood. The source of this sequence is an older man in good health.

DNA for the CDR3: TGTGCCAGCAGCTTATTTAGTGGCTACACCTTC. Its protein is CASSLFSGYTF. J is TRBJ1-2 and V is TRBV7-2; D ambiguous. The CDR3 extends over 11 amino acids. Germline V gene sequence: CDR1 SGHTA, CDR2 FQGNSA. The V gene lost 2 bases and the J gene lost 7 bases, with 5 bases spanning the gap.